The entry that follows covers one TCR beta chain sequence. TCRdb keeps only in-frame clones here, not all; method: immunoSEQ multiplex PCR. The table shows 250,000 to 350,000 clones, with around 91% occurring only once. The CDR3 runs 15 residues. Germline V gives CDR1 SGHTA, CDR2 FQGNSA. J lost 5 bases, V lost 1 base, and 6 bases had no gene match. This entry comes from a study of blood T cell repertoires in COVID-19. Study background: The United States, Italy and Spain were the sources of the acute and convalescent COVID-19 samples.

This receptor was obtained from a woman in her sixties or seventies with acute or convalescent COVID-19. The material sequenced was peripheral blood. This chain uses TRBV7-2 with TRBJ2-7, with 9 bases lining up with TRBD2. The CDR3 DNA reads as TGTGCCAGCAGCTTAGAGTCTAGCGGGAACCACGAGCAGTACTTC. Its translation is CASSLESSGNHEQYF.